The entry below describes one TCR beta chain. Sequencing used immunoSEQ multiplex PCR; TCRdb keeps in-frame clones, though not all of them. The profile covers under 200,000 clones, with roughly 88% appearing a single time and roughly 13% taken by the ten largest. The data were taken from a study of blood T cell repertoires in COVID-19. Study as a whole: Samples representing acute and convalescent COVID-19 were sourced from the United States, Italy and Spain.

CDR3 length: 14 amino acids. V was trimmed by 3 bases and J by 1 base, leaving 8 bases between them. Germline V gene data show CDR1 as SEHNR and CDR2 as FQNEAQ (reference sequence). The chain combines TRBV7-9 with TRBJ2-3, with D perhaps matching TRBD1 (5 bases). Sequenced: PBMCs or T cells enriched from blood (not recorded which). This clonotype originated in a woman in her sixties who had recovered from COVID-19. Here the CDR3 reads CASSFTTGTDTQYF. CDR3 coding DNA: TGTGCCAGCAGCTTTACGACAGGCACAGATACGCAGTATTTT.